The clone carrying this TCR beta chain was counted only a few times. The data belong to a study of CD8+ T cells in alopecia areata. Sequencing templates came from extracted RNA that was reverse transcribed into cDNA. TCRdb's copy holds only in-frame clones and misses some; the assay was immunoSEQ multiplex PCR. This sample yields 90,000 to 150,000 clones, of which 50% to 55% are seen a single time; approximately 0.5% belongs to the top ten. Indicated treatment: oral pan-JAK inhibitor, 5-10 mg twice daily. Source: CD4+ T cells sorted from blood, taken at week 4, from a patient treated with tofacitinib. This clonotype originated in a human donor with alopecia areata.

In DNA, the CDR3 is TGTGCCAGCCACGGGGGGTACTACGAGCAGTACTTC. As protein: CASHGGYYEQYF. V usage is TRBV2 and J usage is TRBJ2-7; 7 bases align to TRBD2. The trim removed 8 bases at V and 3 bases at J, leaving 4 bases unmatched. The CDR3 is made up of 12 amino acids. The germline V gene has CDR1 SNHLY and CDR2 FYNNEI.